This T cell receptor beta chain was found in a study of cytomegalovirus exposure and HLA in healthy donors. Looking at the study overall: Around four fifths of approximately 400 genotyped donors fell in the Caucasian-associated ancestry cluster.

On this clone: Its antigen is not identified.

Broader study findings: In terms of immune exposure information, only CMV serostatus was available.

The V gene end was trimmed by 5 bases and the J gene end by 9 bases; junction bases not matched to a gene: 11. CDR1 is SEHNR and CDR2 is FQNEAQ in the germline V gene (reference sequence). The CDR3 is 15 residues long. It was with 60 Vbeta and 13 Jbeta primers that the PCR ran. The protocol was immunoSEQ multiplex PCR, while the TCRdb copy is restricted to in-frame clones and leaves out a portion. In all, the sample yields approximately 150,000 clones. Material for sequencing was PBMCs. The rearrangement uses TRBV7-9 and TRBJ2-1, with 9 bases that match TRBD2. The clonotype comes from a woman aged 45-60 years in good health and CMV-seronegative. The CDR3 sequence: CASSPHSRLAAEQFF. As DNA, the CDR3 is TGTGCCAGCAGCCCCCACTCCCGACTAGCGGCTGAGCAGTTCTTC.